This TCR beta chain stems from a study of T cell responses to AZD1222 COVID-19 vaccine. Study findings and constraints: It was only a handful of AZD1222 recipients who were seropositive at baseline. Most donors were white British and more were female, and clonal diversity was possibly underestimated. Spike as a whole was targeted by vaccine-associated CD4 TCRs, dominant at 160-218 and 743-854.

Looked up from germline, CDR1 is MDHEN and CDR2 is SYDVKM. The CDR3 sequence is 16 residues long. Trimming removed 2 bases from V and 7 bases from J, with 15 bases in between. The assay was immunoSEQ multiplex PCR, and TCRdb's table has in-frame clones only and misses some. The table records about 84,000 clones, roughly nine tenths of them present only once. Note on this clone: Its antigen is unidentified.

The chain employs TRBV28 and TRBJ1-6; TRBD1 is a possible D gene (6 bases). Sequencing was performed on peripheral blood, taken on day 0 of AZD1222 vaccination. The sequence was obtained from an adult in good health. The CDR3 nucleotides are TGTGCCAGCAGTTTAAGGGGCGGGGGCGCGAATTCACCCCTCCACTTT. Translated, it gives CASSLRGGGANSPLHF.